What follows describes a single TCR beta chain. The data are from a study of cytomegalovirus exposure and HLA in healthy donors. Assay: immunoSEQ multiplex PCR; the TCRdb copy retains only in-frame clones and omits some. The sample lists some 250,000 clones; 90% were seen once. CDR1 and CDR2 from the germline V gene are SGHDN and FVKESK. This CDR3 region has 15 residues. V gave up 0 bases and J gave up 1 base, with 7 bases separating them. Sequenced input: PBMCs. This chain uses TRBV14 with TRBJ1-3, with D unclear. This TCR came from a woman aged 18 to 35 in good health and CMV-seronegative. DNA for the CDR3: TGTGCCAGCAGCCAAGAACGGTGGTCTGGAAACACCATATATTTT. It codes for CASSQERWSGNTIYF.